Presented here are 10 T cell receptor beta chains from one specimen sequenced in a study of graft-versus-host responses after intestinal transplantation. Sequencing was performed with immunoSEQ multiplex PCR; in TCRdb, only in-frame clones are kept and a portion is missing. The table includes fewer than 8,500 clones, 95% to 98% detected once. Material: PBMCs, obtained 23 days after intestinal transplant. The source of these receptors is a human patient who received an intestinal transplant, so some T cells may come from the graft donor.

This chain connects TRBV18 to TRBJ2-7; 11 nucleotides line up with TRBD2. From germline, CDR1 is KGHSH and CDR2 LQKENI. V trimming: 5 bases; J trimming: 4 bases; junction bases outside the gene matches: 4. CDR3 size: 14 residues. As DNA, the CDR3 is TGTGCCAGCTCAGCGACTAGCGGGGTATACGAGCAGTACTTC. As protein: CASSATSGVYEQYF.

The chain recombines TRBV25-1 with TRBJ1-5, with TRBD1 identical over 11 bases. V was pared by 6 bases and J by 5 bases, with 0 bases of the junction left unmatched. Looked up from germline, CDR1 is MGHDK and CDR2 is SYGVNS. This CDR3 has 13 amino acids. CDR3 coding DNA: TGTGCCAGCAGGGGACAGGGGGATCAGCCCCAGCATTTT. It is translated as CASRGQGDQPQHF.

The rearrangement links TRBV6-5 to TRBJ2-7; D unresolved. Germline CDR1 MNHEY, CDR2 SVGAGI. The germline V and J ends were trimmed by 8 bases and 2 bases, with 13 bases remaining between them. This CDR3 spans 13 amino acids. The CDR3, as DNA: TGTGCCAGCCCCTTAGGTGGCACCTACGAGCAGTACTTC. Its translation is CASPLGGTYEQYF.

Written as DNA, the CDR3 is TGCGCCAGCAGCCAAGATTTTGGAGCTCCGAACACTGAAGCTTTCTTT. Its translation is CASSQDFGAPNTEAFF. This chain joins TRBV4-3 and TRBJ1-1; D is undetermined. The length of the CDR3 is 16 residues. V was shortened by 0 bases and J by 1 base, with 12 bases between the two germline ends. Germline CDR1 is LGHNA and CDR2 is YSLEER.

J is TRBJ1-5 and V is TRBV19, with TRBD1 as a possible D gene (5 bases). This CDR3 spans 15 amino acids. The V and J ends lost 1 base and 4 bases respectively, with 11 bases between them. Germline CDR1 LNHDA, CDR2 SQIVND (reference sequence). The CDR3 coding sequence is TGTGCCAGTAGTATAGCGGCAGGGTTAAATCAGCCCCAGCATTTT. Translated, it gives CASSIAAGLNQPQHF.

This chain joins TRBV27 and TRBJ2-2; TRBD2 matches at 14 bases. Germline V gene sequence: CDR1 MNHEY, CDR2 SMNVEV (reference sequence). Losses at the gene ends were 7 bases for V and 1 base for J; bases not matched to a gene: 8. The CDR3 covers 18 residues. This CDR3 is CASTPGLAGDGNTGELFF. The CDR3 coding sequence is TGTGCCAGCACCCCGGGACTAGCGGGAGATGGGAACACCGGGGAGCTGTTTTTT.

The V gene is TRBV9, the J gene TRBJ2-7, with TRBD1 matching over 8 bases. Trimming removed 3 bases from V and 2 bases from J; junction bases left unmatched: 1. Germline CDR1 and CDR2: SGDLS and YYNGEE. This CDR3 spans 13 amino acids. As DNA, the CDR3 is TGTGCCAGCAGCGGGGACAGGACCTACGAGCAGTACTTC. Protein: CASSGDRTYEQYF.

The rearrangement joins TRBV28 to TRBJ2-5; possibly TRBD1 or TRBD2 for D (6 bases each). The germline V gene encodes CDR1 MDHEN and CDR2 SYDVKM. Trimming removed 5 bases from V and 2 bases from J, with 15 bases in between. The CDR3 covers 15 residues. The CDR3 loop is CASSRTRDTQETQYF. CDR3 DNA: TGTGCCAGCAGTCGGACGCGGGACACTCAAGAGACCCAGTACTTC.

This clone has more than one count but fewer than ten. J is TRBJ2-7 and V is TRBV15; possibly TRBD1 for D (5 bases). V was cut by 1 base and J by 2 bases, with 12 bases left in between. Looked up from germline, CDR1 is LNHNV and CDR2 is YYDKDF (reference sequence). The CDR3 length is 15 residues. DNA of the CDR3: TGTGCCACCAGCAGAGGGACACTGAGCGCCTACGAGCAGTACTTC. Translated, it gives CATSRGTLSAYEQYF.

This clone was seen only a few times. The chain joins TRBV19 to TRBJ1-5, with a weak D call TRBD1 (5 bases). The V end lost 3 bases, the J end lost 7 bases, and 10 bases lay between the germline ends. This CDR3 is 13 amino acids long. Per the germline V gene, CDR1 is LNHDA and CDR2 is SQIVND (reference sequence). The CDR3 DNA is TGTGCCAGTAGTATCCTTGGGGGGCAGCCCCAGCATTTT. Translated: CASSILGGQPQHF.